The clone carrying this TCR beta chain was detected once. Its target is not known. This entry comes from a study of blood T cells in healthy people across ages. The wider study: Roughly one uniquely barcoded beta molecule per two T cells was captured. Study outcomes and limitations: TCR beta diversity tracked closely with naive T cell percentage.

No fewer than 5 micrograms of total RNA were isolated from every sample. V lost 10 bases and J 4 bases, leaving 16 bases between the germline ends. Germline V gene lookup returns CDR1 LGHDT and CDR2 YNNKEL (reference sequence). The CDR3 contains 13 residues. Alongside a J-beta primer mix, a sample-barcoded 5' primer served in a second PCR lasting about 7 to 11 cycles. At least 2.5 million CDR3-containing paired-end reads were obtained per sample. TCRdb re-analysed the 5' RACE reads in MiXCR, keeping a single row per CDR3 protein. The table shows about 1.1 million distinct CDR3 sequences, with roughly two fifths occurring only once.

Sample: blood. The clonotype originates from a man younger than 35 in good health. This rearrangement joins TRBV3-1 to TRBJ1-1; the D gene is possibly TRBD1 (5 bases). The CDR3 loop reads CATGSYGGTEAFF. The CDR3 DNA reads as TGTGCCACCGGATCGTATGGGGGCACTGAAGCTTTCTTT.